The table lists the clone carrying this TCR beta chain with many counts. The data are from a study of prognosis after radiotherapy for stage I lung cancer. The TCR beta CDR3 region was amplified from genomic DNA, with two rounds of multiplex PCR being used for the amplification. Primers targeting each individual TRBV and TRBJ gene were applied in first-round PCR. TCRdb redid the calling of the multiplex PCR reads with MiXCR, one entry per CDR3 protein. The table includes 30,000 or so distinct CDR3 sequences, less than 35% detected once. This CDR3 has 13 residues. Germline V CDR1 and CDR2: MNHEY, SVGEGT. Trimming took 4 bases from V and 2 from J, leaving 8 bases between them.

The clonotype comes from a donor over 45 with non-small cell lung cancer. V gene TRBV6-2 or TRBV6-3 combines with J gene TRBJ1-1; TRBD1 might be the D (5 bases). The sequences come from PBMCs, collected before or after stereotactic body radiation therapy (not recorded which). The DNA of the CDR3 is TGTGCCAGCAGTTGGGGGGTTAACACTGAAGCTTTCTTT. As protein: CASSWGVNTEAFF.